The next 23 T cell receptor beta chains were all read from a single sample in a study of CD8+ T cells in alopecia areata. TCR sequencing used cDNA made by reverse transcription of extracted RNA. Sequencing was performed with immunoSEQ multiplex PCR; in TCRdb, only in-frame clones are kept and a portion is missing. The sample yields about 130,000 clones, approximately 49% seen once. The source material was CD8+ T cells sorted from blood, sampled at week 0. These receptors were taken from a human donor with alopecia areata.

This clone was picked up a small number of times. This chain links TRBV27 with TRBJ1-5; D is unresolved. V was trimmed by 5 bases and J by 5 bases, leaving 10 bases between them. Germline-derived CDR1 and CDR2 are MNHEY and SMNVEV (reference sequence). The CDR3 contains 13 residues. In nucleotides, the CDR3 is TGTGCCAGCAGTGCGACCGAGGATCAGCCCCAGCATTTT. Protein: CASSATEDQPQHF.

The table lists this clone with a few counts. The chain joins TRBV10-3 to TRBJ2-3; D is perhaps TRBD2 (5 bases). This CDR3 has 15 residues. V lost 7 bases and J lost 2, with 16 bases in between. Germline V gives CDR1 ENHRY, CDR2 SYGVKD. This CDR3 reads CAIMESATNTDTQYF. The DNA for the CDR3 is TGTGCCATCATGGAGTCGGCGACTAACACAGATACGCAGTATTTT.

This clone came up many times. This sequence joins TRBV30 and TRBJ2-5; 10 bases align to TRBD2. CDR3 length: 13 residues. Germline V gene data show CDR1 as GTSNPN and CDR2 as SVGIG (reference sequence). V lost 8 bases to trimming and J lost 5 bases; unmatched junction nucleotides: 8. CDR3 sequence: CATILAGEETQYF. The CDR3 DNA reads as TGTGCCACGATCCTAGCGGGGGAGGAGACCCAGTACTTC.

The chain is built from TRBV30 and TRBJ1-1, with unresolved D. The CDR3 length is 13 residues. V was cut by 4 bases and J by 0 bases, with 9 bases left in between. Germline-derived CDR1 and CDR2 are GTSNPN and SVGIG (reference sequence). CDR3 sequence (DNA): TGTGCCTGGAATTTTGCGGTGAACACTGAAGCTTTCTTT. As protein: CAWNFAVNTEAFF.

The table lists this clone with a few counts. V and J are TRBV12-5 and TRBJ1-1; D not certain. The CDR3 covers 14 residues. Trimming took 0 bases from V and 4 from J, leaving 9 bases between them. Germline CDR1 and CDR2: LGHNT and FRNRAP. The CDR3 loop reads CASGLVVRSTEAFF. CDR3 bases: TGTGCTAGTGGTTTGGTAGTACGGAGCACTGAAGCTTTCTTT.

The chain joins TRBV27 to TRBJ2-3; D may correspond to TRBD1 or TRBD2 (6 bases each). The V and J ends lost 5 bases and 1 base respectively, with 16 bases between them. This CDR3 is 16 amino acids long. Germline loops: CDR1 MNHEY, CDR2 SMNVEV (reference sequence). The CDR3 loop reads CASSVRSGAGTDTQYF. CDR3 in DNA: TGTGCCAGCAGTGTCCGCTCGGGGGCTGGCACAGATACGCAGTATTTT.

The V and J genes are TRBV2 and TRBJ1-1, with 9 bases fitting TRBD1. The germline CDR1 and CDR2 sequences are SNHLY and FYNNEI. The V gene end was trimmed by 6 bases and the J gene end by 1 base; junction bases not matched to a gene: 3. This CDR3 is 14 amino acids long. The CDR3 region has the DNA TGTGCCAGCAGGGGGACAGGGAGGAACACTGAAGCTTTCTTT. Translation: CASRGTGRNTEAFF.

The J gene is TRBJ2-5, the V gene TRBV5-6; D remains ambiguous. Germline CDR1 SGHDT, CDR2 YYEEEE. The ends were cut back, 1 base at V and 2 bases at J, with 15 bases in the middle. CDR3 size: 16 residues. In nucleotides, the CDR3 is TGTGCCAGCAGCTTGTTTGCCTTGGGCCCTCAAGAGACCCAGTACTTC. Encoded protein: CASSLFALGPQETQYF.

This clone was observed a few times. CDR3 region: CSVESHPGRQETQYF. CDR3 bases: TGCAGCGTTGAATCACACCCTGGAAGGCAAGAGACCCAGTACTTC. The chain couples TRBV29-1 to TRBJ2-5; D gene ambiguous. Germline loops: CDR1 SQVTM, CDR2 ANQGSEA. The CDR3 is 15 amino acids. V was pared by 2 bases and J by 2 bases, with 15 bases between.

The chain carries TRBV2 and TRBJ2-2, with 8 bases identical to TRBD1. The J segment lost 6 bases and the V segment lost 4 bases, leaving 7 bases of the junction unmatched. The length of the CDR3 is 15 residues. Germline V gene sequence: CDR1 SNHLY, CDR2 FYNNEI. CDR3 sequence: CASSVGQGFAGELFF. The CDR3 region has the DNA TGTGCCAGCAGTGTCGGACAGGGTTTTGCCGGGGAGCTGTTTTTT.

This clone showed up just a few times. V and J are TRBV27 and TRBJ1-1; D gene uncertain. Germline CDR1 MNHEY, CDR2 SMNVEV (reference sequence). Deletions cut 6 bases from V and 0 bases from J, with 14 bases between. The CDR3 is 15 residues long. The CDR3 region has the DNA TGTGCCAGCAGCCTCGTTACTAACATGAACACTGAAGCTTTCTTT. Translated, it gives CASSLVTNMNTEAFF.

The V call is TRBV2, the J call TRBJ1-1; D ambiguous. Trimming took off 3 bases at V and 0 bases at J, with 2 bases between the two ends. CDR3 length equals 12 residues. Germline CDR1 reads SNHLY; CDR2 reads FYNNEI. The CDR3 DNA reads TGTGCCAGCAGTGATTTGAACACTGAAGCTTTCTTT. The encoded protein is CASSDLNTEAFF.

CDR3 sequence: CASSIRAINQPQHF. The CDR3 nucleotides are TGTGCCAGTAGTATTCGGGCAATCAATCAGCCCCAGCATTTT. This chain connects TRBV19 to TRBJ1-5; no reliable D call. Germline values: CDR1 LNHDA, CDR2 SQIVND (reference sequence). This CDR3 comprises 14 residues. V was shortened by 3 bases and J by 3 bases, with 9 bases between the two germline ends.

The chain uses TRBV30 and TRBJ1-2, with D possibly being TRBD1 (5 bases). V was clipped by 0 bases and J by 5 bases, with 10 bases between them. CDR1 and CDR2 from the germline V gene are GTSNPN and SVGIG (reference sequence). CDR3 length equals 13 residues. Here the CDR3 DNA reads TGTGCCTGGAGTGTATCAGGGACTTATGGCTACACCTTC. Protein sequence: CAWSVSGTYGYTF. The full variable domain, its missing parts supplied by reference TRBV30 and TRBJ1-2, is SQTIHQWPATLVQPVGSPLSLECTVEGTSNPNLYWYRQAAGRGLQLLFYSVGIGQISSEVPQNLSASRPQDRQFILSSKKLLLSDSGFYLCAWSVSGTYGYTFGSGTRLTVV.

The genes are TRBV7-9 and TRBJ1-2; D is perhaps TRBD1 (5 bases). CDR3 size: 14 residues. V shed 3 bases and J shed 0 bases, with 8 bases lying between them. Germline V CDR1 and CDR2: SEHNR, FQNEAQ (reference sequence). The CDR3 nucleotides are TGTGCCAGCAGCTTTTCGACAGCTAACTATGGCTACACCTTC. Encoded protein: CASSFSTANYGYTF. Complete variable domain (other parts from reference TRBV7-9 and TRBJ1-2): DTGVSQNPRHKITKRGQNVTFRCDPISEHNRLYWYRQTLGQGPEFLTYFQNEAQLEKSRLLSDRFSAERPKGSFSTLEIQRTEQGDSAMYLCASSFSTANYGYTFGSGTRLTVV.

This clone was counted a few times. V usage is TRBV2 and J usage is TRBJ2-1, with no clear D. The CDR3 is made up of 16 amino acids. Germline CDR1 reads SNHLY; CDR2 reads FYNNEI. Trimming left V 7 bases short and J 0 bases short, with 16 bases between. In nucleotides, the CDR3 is TGTGCCAGCAAGGTTCCCCCTCCCGTCTCCTACAATGAGCAGTTCTTC. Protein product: CASKVPPPVSYNEQFF.

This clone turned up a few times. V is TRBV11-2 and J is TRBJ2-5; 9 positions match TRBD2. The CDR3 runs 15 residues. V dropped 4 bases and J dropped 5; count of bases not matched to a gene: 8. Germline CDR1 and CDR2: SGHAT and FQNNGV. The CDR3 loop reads CASSSRAGGPETQYF. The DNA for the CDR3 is TGTGCCAGCAGCTCCAGGGCGGGGGGGCCGGAGACCCAGTACTTC.

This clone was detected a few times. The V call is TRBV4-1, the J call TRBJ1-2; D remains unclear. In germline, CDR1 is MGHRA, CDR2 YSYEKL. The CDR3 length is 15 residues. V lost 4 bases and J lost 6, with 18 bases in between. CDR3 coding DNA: TGCGCCAGCAGCCCCCGAACGAGGGCGCCTGATGGCTACACCTTC. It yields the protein CASSPRTRAPDGYTF.

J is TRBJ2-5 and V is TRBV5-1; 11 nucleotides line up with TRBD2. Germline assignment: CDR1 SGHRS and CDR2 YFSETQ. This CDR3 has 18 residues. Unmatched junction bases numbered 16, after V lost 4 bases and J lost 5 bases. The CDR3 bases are TGCGCCAGCAGCCCGGCGCTAGCGGGGGGACCGGGTTTGGAGACCCAGTACTTC. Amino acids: CASSPALAGGPGLETQYF.

The CDR3: CASSSGQHNEQFF. The CDR3 DNA reads as TGTGCCAGCAGCTCGGGACAGCACAATGAGCAGTTCTTC. The chain is built from TRBV7-9 and TRBJ2-1; 7 bases agree with TRBD1. J gave up 5 bases and V 4 bases, and 2 bases lay outside the gene matches. This CDR3 is 13 amino acids long. Germline loops: CDR1 SEHNR, CDR2 FQNEAQ (reference sequence).

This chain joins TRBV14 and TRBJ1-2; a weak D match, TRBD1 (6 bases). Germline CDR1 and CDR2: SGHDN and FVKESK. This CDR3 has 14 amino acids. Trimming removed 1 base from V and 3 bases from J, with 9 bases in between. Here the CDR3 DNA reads TGTGCCAGCAGCCAAGGGGGGCGCGACTATGGCTACACCTTC. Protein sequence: CASSQGGRDYGYTF.

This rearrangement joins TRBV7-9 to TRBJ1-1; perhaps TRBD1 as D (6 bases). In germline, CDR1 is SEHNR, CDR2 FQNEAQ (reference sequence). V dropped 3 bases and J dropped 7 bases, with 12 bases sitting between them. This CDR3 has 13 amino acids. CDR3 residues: CASSFGTLNEAFF. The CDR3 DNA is TGTGCCAGCAGCTTCGGGACACTTAATGAAGCTTTCTTT.

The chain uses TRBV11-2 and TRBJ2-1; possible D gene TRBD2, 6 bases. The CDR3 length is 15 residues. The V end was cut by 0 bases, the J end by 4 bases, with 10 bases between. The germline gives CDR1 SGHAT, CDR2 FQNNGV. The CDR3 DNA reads TGTGCCAGCAGCTTAGATGGGGGGAGGTACAATGAGCAGTTCTTC. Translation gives CASSLDGGRYNEQFF.